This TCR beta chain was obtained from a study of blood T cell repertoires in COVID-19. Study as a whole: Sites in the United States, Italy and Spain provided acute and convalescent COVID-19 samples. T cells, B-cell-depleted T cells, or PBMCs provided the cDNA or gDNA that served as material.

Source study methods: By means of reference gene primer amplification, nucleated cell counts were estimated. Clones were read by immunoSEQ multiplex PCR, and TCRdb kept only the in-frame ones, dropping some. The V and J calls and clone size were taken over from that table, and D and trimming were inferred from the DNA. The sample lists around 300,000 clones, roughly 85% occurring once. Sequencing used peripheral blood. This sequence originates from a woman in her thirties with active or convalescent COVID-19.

The CDR3 sequence is CATSRDSGIGETQYF. CDR3 in DNA: TGTGCCACCAGCAGAGACAGCGGGATAGGAGAGACCCAGTACTTC. V is TRBV15 and J is TRBJ2-5, with TRBD2 matching over 7 bases. V trimming: 0 bases; J trimming: 4 bases; junction bases outside the gene matches: 5. This CDR3 spans 15 amino acids. CDR1 and CDR2 from the germline V gene are LNHNV and YYDKDF (reference sequence).